The T cell receptor (beta chain) under discussion was sequenced for a study of shared clonotypes between healthy human individuals. Notes on the study in general: Larger estimated richness was generally seen in naive subsets than in memory subsets. Among a handful of donors, roughly 5.4% of naive CD4 clonotypes were found in common.

Terminally differentiated effector memory CD45RA+ cells were excluded from the naive CD8 cells, which were CD45RO-negative and positively selected for CCR7. With regard to this clone: Its specificity is not known.

The data were produced by immunoSEQ multiplex PCR, yet TCRdb's version contains in-frame clones alone and is incomplete. The sample has approximately 2,200,000 clones; about 93% are singletons. This clonotype originated in a man in his late teens or twenties in good health. Some clones in this sample may be carry-over from other donors' samples. The sample consisted of naive CD8+ T cells from PBMCs.

The DNA for the CDR3 is TGTGCCAGCAGCTCGTACCCTTCCTATACGCAGTATTTT. Amino acids: CASSSYPSYTQYF. The chain recombines TRBV11-3 with TRBJ2-3; D not resolved. Per germline, CDR1 SGHNT and CDR2 YENEEA. The CDR3 has 13 residues. Trimming left V 4 bases short and J 7 bases short, with 12 bases between. The full variable domain, in which reference TRBV11-3 and TRBJ2-3 provide the parts outside the CDR3, is EAGVVQSPRYKIIEKKQPVAFWCNPISGHNTLYWYLQNLGQGPELLIRYENEEAVDDSQLPKDRFSAERLKGVDSTLKIQPAELGDSAVYLCASSSYPSYTQYFGPGTRLTVL.